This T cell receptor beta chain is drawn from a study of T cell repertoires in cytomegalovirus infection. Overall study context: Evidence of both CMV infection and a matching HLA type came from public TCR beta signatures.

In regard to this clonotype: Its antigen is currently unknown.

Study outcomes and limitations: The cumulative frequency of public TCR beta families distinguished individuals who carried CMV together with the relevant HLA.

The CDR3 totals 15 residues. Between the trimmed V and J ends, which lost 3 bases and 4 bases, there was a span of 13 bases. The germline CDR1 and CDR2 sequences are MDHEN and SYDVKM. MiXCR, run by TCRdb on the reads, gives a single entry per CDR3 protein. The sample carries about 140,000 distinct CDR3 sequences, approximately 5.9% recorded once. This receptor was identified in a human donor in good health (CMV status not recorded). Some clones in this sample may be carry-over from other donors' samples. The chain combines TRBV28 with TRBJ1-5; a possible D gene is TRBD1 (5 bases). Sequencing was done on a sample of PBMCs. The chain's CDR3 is CASSLRGTRNQPQHF. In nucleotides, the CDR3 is TGTGCCAGCAGTTTGAGAGGGACGCGGAATCAGCCCCAGCATTTT.